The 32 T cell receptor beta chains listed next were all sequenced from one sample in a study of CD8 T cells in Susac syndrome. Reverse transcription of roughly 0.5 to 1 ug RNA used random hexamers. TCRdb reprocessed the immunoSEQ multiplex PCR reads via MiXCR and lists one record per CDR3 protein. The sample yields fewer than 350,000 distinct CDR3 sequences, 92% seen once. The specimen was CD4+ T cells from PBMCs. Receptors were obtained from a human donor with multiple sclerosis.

CDR3 DNA sequence: TGTGCCAGCAGTCACACCGGGACTAGCTCATTTGAGCAGTTCTTC. This gives the protein CASSHTGTSSFEQFF. The V and J genes are TRBV6-2 or TRBV6-3 and TRBJ2-1; 9 bases are shared with TRBD2. V gave up 5 bases and J gave up 9 bases; unmatched junction bases: 11. The germline gives CDR1 MNHEY, CDR2 SVGEGT. The CDR3 sequence is 15 residues long.

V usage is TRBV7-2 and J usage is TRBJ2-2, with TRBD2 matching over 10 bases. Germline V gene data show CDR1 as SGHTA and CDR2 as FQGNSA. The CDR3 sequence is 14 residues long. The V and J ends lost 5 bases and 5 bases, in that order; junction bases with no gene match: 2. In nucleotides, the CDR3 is TGTGCCAGCAGCCCACTAGCGGGAACCGGGGAGCTGTTTTTT. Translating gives CASSPLAGTGELFF.

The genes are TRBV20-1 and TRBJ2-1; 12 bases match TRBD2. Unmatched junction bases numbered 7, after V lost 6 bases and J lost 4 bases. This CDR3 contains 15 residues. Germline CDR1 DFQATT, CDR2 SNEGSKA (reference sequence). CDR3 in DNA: TGCAGTGCCCCCCGGCTAGCGGGGGGGTACAATGAGCAGTTCTTC. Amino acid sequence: CSAPRLAGGYNEQFF.

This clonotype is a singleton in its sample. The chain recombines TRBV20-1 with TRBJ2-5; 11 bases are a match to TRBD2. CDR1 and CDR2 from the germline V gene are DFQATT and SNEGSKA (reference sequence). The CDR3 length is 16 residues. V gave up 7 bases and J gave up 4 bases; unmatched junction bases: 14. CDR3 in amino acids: CSVTSPGTSGRETQYF. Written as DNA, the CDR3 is TGCAGTGTTACTTCTCCGGGGACTAGCGGACGAGAGACCCAGTACTTC.

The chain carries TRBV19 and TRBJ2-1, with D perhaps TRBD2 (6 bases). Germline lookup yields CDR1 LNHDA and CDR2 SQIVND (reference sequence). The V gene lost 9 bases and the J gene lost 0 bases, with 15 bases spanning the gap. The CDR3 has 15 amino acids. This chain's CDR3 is CASRFLAASYNEQFF. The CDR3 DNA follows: TGTGCCAGCCGGTTTTTAGCGGCCTCCTACAATGAGCAGTTCTTC.

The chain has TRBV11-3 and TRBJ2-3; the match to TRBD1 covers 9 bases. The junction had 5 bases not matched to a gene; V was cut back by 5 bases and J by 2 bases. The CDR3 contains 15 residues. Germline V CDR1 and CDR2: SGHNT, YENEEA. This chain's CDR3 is CASSMGQGATDTQYF. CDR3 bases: TGTGCCAGCAGCATGGGACAGGGAGCCACAGATACGCAGTATTTT.

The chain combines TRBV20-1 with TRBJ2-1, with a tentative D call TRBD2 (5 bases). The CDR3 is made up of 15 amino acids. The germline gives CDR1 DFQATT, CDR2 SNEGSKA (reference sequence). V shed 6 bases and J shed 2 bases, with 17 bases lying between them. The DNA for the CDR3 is TGCAGTGCGCATCCTAGCAACGACCCCTACAATGAGCAGTTCTTC. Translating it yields CSAHPSNDPYNEQFF.

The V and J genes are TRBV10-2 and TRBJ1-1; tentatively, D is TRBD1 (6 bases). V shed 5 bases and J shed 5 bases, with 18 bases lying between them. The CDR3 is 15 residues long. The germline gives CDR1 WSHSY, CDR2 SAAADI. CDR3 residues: CASSLPLGGLTEAFF. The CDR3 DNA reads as TGCGCCAGCAGTCTACCCCTCGGGGGGCTGACTGAAGCTTTCTTT.

Here the CDR3 DNA reads TGTGCCAGCAGTGCCGCTACGGGTACGCAGTATTTT. This encodes CASSAATGTQYF. The gene calls are TRBV6-1 and TRBJ2-3, with no clear D. The CDR3 covers 12 residues. Looked up from germline, CDR1 is MNHNS and CDR2 is SASEGT. V was pared by 4 bases and J by 8 bases, with 10 bases between.

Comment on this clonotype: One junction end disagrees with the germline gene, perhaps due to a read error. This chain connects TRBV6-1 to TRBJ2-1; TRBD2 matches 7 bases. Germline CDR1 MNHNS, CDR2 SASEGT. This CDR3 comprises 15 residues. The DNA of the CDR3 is TGTGCCAGCAGGGAAGCGGGATATGACTACAATGAGCAGTTCTTC. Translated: CASREAGYDYNEQFF.

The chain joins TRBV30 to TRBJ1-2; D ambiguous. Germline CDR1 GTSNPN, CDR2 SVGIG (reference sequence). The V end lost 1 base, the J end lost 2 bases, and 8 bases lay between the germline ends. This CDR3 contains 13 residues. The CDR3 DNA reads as TGTGCCTGGAGTGCATCACAGAACTATGGCTACACCTTC. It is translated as CAWSASQNYGYTF.

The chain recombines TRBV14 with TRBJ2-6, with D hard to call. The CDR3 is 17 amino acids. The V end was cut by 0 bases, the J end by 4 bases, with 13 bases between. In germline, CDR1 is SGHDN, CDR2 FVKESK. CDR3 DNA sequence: TGTGCCAGCAGCCAAGAGAACTCCCTTTACGGGGCCAACGTCCTGACTTTC. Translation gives CASSQENSLYGANVLTF.

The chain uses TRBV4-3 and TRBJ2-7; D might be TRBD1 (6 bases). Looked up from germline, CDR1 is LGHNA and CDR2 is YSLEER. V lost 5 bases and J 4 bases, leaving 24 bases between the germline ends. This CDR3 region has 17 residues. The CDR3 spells CASSKSPYGGLNYEQYF. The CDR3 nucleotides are TGCGCCAGCAGCAAATCACCCTATGGGGGCTTGAATTACGAGCAGTACTTC.

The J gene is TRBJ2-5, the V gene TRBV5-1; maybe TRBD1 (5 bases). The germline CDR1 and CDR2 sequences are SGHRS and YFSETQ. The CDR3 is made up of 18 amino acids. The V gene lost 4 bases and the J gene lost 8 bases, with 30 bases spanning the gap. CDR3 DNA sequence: TGCGCCAGCAGCCCTGGCGAGGCTCCAAGGGCCTACAGGTTCACCCAGTACTTC. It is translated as CASSPGEAPRAYRFTQYF.

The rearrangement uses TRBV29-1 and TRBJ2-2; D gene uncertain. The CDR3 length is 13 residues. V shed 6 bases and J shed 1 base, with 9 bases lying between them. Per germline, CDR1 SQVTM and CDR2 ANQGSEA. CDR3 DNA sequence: TGCAGCGTAGATAAGGGGAACACCGGGGAGCTGTTTTTT. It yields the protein CSVDKGNTGELFF.

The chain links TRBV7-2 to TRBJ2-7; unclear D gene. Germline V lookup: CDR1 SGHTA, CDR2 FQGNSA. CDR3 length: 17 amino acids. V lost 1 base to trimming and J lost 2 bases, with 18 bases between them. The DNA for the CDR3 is TGTGCCAGCAGCTTAGGATTCTCAGGAGATTCAACCTACGAGCAGTACTTC. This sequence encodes CASSLGFSGDSTYEQYF.

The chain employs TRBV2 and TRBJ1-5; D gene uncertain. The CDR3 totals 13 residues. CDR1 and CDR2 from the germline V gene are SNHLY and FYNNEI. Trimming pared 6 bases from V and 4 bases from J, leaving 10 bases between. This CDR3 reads CASRQEGNQPQHF. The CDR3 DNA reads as TGTGCCAGCAGACAAGAAGGGAATCAGCCCCAGCATTTT.

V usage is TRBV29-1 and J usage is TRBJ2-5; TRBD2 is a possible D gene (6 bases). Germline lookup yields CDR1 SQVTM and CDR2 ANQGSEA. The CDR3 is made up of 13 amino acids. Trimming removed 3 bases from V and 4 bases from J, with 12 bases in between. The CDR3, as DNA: TGCAGCGTTGACCGACGGCGGGGAGAGACCCAGTACTTC. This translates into CSVDRRRGETQYF.

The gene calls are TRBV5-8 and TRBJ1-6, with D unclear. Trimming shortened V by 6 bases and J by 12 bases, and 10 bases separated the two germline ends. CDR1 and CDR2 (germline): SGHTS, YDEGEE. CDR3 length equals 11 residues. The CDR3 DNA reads TGTGCCAGCAACATCCGATTACCCCTCCACTTT. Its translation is CASNIRLPLHF. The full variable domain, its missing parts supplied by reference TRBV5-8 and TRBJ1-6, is EAGVTQSPTHLIKTRGQQATLRCSPISGHTSVYWYQQALGLGLQFLLWYDEGEERNRGNFPPRFSGRQFPNYSSELNVNALELEDSALYLCASNIRLPLHFGNGTRLTVT.

The CDR3 sequence: CASSLAVNAGGGYTIYF. The CDR3 bases are TGCGCCAGCAGCCTCGCCGTGAACGCAGGGGGAGGATACACCATATATTTT. This chain joins TRBV4-1 and TRBJ1-3, with TRBD1 matching 7 bases. Per the germline V gene, CDR1 is MGHRA and CDR2 is YSYEKL. The CDR3 spans 17 residues. The ends lost 4 bases at V and 8 bases at J; junction bases unmatched: 17.

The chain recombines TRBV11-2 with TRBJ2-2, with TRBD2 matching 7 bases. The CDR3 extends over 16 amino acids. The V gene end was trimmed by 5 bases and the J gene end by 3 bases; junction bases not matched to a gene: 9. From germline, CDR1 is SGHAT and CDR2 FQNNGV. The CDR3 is CASSPQAGEYTGELFF. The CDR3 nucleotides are TGTGCCAGCAGCCCCCAGGCGGGAGAGTACACCGGGGAGCTGTTTTTT.

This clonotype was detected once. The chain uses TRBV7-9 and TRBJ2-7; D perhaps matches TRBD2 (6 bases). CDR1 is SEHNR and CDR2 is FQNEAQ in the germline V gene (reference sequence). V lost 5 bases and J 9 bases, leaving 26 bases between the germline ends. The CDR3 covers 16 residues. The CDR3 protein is CASSPLGGGIYVTQYF. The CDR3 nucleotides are TGTGCCAGCAGCCCACTAGGAGGCGGGATCTACGTTACGCAGTACTTC.

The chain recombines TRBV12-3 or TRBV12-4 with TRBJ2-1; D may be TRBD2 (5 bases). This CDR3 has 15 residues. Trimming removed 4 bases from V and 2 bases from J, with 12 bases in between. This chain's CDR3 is CASSSHGVTYNEQFF. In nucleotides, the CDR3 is TGTGCCAGCAGTTCCCACGGGGTGACCTACAATGAGCAGTTCTTC.

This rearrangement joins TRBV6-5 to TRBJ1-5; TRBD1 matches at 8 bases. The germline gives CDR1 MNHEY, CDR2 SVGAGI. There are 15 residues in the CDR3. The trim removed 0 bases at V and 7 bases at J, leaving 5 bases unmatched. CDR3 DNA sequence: TGTGCCAGCAGTTACTCAAGAACAGGGGGACAGCCCCAGCATTTT. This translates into CASSYSRTGGQPQHF.

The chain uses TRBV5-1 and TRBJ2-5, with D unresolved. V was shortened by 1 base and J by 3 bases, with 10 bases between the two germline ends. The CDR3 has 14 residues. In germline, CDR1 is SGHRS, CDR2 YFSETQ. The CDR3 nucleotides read TGCGCCAGCAGCTTGCTACCTGAAAAAGAGACCCAGTACTTC. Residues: CASSLLPEKETQYF.

The CDR3 nucleotides are TGCGCCAGCAGCTTGGGACTGCCCCCGGGGGACACTGAAGCTTTCTTT. Translating gives CASSLGLPPGDTEAFF. The chain has TRBV5-1 and TRBJ1-1; possibly TRBD1 for D (5 bases). The CDR3 totals 16 residues. Deletions cut 0 bases from V and 3 bases from J, with 15 bases between. Germline V gene sequence: CDR1 SGHRS, CDR2 YFSETQ. Full variable domain (outside the CDR3, taken from reference TRBV5-1 and TRBJ1-1): KAGVTQTPRYLIKTRGQQVTLSCSPISGHRSVSWYQQTPGQGLQFLFEYFSETQRNKGNFPGRFSGRQFSNSRSEMNVSTLELGDSALYLCASSLGLPPGDTEAFFGQGTRLTVV.

In DNA, the CDR3 is TGTGCCAGCAGCCAAGATCCGGGGCCAGGGGCCCCCACCGGGGAGCTGTTTTTT. As protein: CASSQDPGPGAPTGELFF. V is TRBV4-2 and J is TRBJ2-2; tentative D call: TRBD1 (6 bases). The CDR3 has 18 amino acids. V lost 0 bases to trimming and J lost 4 bases, with 18 bases between them. CDR1 is LGHNA, CDR2 YNFKEQ, per germline.

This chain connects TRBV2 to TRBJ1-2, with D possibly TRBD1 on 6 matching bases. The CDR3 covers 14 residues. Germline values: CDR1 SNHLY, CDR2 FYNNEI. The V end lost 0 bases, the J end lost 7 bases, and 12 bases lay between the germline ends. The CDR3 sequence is CASSEARGEGGYTF. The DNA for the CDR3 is TGTGCCAGCAGTGAAGCGAGGGGGGAAGGTGGCTACACCTTC.

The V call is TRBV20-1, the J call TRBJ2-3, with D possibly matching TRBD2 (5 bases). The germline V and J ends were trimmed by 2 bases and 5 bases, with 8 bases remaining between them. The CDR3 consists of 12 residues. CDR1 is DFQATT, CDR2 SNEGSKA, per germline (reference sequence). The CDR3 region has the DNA TGCAGTGCTAGACCTGCGGGAGATACGCAGTATTTT. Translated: CSARPAGDTQYF.

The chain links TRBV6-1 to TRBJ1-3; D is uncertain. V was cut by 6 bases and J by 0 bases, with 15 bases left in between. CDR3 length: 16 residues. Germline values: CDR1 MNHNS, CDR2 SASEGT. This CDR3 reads CASSPGGSYSGNTIYF. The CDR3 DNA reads TGTGCCAGCAGCCCAGGAGGATCATACTCTGGAAACACCATATATTTT.

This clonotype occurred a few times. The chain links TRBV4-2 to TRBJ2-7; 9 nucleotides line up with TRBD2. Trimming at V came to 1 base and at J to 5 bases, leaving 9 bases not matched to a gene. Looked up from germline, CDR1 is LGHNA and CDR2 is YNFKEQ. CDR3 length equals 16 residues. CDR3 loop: CASSQGVAGVIHEQYF. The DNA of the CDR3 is TGTGCCAGCAGCCAAGGAGTAGCGGGAGTCATCCACGAGCAGTACTTC.

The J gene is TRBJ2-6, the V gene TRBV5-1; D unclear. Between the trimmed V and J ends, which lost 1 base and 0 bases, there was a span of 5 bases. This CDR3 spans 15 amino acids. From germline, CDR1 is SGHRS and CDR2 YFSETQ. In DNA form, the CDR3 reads TGCGCCAGCAGCTTGCTACACTCTGGGGCCAACGTCCTGACTTTC. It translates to CASSLLHSGANVLTF.